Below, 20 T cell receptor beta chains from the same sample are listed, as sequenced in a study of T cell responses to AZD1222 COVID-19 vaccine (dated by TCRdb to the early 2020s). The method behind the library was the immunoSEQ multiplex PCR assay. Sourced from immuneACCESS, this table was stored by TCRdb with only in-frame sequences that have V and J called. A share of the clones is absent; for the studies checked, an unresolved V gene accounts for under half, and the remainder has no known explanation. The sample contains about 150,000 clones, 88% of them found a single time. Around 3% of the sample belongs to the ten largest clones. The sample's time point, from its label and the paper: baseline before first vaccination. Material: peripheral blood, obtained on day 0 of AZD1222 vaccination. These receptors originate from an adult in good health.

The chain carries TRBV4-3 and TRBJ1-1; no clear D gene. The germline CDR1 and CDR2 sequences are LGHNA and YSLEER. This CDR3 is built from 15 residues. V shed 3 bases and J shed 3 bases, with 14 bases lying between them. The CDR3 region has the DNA TGCGCCAGCAGCCAGGAGCCCCGCCCCGACACTGAAGCTTTCTTT. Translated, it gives CASSQEPRPDTEAFF.

The CDR3 coding sequence is TGTGCCAGCAGTGAATGGGGGACCTACGAGCAGTACTTC. It specifies CASSEWGTYEQYF. This rearrangement joins TRBV2 to TRBJ2-7; D might be TRBD1 or TRBD2, each matching 5 bases. The germline V gene has CDR1 SNHLY and CDR2 FYNNEI. The V gene lost 2 bases and the J gene lost 2 bases, with 7 bases spanning the gap. This CDR3 contains 13 residues.

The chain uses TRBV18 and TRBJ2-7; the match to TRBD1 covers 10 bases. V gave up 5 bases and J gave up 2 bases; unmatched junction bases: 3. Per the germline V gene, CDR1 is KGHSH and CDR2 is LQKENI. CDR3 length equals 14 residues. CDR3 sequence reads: CASSWGQGTYEQYF. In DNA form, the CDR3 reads TGTGCCAGCTCATGGGGACAGGGGACCTACGAGCAGTACTTC.

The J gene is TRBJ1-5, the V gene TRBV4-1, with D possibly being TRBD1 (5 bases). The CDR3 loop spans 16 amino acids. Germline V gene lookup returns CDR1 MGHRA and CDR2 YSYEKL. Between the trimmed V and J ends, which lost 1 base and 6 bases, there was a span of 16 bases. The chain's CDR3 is CASSQGGRMPSQPQHF. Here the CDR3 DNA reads TGCGCCAGCAGCCAAGGGGGCAGGATGCCTAGTCAGCCCCAGCATTTT.

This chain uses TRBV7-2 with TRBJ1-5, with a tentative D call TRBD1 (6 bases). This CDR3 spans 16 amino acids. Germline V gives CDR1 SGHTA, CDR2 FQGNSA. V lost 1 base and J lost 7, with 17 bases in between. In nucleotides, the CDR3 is TGTGCCAGCAGCTTAGGAATAAGGGATGGGGGCCAGCCCCAGCATTTT. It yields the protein CASSLGIRDGGQPQHF.

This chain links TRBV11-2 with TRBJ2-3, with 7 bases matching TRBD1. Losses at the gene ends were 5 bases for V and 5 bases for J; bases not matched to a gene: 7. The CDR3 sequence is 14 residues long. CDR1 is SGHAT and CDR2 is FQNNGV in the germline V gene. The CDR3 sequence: CASSLNHRGDTQYF. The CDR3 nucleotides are TGTGCCAGCAGCCTGAACCACAGGGGAGATACGCAGTATTTT.

CDR3 DNA sequence: TGTGCCAGCAGACGCGGACTAGCCCAATCAGATACGCAGTATTTT. Protein sequence: CASRRGLAQSDTQYF. This rearrangement joins TRBV6-5 to TRBJ2-3; 8 bases are a match to TRBD2. The CDR3 length is 15 residues. CDR1 and CDR2 (germline): MNHEY, SVGAGI. Trimming removed 6 bases from V and 4 bases from J; junction bases left unmatched: 9.

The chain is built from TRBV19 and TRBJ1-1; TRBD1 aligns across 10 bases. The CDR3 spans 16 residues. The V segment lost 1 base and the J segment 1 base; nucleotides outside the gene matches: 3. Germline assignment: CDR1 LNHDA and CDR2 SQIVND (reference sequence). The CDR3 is CASSIGTGGQNTEAFF. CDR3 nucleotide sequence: TGTGCCAGTAGTATAGGGACAGGGGGACAGAACACTGAAGCTTTCTTT.

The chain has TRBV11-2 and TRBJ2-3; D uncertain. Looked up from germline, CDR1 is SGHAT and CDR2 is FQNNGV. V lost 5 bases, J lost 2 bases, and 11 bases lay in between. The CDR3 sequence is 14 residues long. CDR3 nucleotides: TGTGCCAGCAGCCTGGACGAATCCACAGATACGCAGTATTTT. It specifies CASSLDESTDTQYF.

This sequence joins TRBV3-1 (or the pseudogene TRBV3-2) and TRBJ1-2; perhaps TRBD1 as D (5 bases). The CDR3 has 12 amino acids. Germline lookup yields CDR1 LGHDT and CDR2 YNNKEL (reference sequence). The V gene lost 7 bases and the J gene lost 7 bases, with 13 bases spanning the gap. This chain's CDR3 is CASTRTRCGYTF. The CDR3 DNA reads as TGTGCCAGCACAAGGACACGCTGTGGCTACACCTTC.

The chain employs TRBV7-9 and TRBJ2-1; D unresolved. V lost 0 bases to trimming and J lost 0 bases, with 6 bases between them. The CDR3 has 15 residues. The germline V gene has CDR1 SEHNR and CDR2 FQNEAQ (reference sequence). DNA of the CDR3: TGTGCCAGCAGCTTAGCGGGCAGCTCCTACAATGAGCAGTTCTTC. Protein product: CASSLAGSSYNEQFF.

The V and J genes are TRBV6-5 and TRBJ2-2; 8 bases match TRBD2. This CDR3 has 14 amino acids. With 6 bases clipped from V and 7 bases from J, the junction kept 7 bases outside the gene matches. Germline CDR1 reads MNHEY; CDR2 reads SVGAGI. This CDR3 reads CASRNVGLVGELFF. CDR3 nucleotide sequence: TGTGCCAGCAGGAATGTGGGACTAGTCGGGGAGCTGTTTTTT.

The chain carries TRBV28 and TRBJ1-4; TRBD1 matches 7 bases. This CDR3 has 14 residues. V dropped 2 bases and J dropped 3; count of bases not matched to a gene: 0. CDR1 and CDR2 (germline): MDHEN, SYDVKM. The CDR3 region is CASSLRGPNEKLFF. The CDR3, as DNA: TGTGCCAGCAGTTTAAGGGGGCCTAATGAAAAACTGTTTTTT.

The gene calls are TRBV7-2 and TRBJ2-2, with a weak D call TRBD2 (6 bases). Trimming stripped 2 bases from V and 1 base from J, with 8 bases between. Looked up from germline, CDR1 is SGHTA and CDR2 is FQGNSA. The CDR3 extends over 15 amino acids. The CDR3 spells CASSLSGRNTGELFF. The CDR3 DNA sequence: TGTGCCAGCAGCTTATCCGGGAGGAACACCGGGGAGCTGTTTTTT.

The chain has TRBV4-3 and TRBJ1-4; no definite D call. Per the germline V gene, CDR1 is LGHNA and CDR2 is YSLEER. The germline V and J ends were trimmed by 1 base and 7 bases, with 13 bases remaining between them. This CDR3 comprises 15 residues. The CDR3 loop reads CASSQGSQRREKLFF. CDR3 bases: TGCGCCAGCAGCCAAGGGTCGCAGCGTCGTGAAAAACTGTTTTTT.

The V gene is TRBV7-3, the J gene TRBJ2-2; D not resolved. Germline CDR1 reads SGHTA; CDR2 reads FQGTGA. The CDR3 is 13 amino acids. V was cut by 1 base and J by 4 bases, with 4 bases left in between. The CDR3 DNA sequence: TGTGCCAGCAGCTTAAGCAGCACCGGGGAGCTGTTTTTT. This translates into CASSLSSTGELFF.

The CDR3 DNA sequence: TGTGCCAGCAGCTTAGCTCAGAGCAATCAGCCCCAGCATTTT. Its protein product is CASSLAQSNQPQHF. This chain connects TRBV7-2 to TRBJ1-5; D unclear. The germline V gene encodes CDR1 SGHTA and CDR2 FQGNSA. V lost 0 bases, J lost 1 base, and 4 bases lay in between. The CDR3 is 14 amino acids.

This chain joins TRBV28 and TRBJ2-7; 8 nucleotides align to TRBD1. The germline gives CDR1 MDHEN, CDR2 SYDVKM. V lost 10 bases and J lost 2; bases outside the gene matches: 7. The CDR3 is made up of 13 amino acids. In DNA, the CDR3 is TGTGCCACCCTGACGGGACAGGCCTACGAGCAGTACTTC. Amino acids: CATLTGQAYEQYF.

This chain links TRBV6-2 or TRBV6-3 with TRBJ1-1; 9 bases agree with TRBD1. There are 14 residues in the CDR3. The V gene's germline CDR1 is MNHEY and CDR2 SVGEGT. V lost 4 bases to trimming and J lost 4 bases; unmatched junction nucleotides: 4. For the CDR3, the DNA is TGTGCCAGCAGTTGGGACAGGGTGGCCACTGAAGCTTTCTTT. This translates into CASSWDRVATEAFF.

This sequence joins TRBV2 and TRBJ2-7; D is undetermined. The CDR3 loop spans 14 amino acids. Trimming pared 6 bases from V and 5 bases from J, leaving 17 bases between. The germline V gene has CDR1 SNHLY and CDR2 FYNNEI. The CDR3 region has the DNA TGTGCCAGCAGGTACACCTCCCACGACAACGAGCAGTACTTC. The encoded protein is CASRYTSHDNEQYF.